The 18 T cell receptor beta chains listed next were all sequenced from one sample in a study of identical twins. TCRdb re-called the 5' RACE reads with MiXCR, one entry per CDR3 protein. This table has approximately 500,000 distinct CDR3 sequences, 15% appearing once. These same records also appear under a second study, on yellow fever vaccine responses in identical twins.

Source material: CD4+ T cells sorted from blood. Receptor source: a woman younger than 35 in good health.

This clonotype was observed a few times. This chain joins TRBV12-3 or TRBV12-4 and TRBJ2-3; D is unresolved. Trimming cost V 0 bases and J 6 bases, with 7 bases left between them. The CDR3 contains 13 residues. For the CDR3, the DNA is TGTGCCAGCAGTTTAGCGTCCCCGGATACGCAGTATTTT. It specifies CASSLASPDTQYF.

This rearrangement joins TRBV12-3 or TRBV12-4 to TRBJ2-2, with D unresolved. Deletions cut 6 bases from V and 7 bases from J, with 9 bases between. The CDR3 loop spans 12 amino acids. This CDR3 is CASRPSGGELFF. The CDR3 region has the DNA TGTGCCAGCAGGCCTAGTGGCGGGGAGCTGTTTTTT.

V is TRBV3-1 and J is TRBJ2-5; possible D gene TRBD2, 6 bases. CDR1 LGHDT and CDR2 YNNKEL come from the germline V gene (reference sequence). Trimming pared 3 bases from V and 9 bases from J, leaving 11 bases between. The CDR3 contains 12 residues. CDR3 loop: CASSHDRGAQYF. The DNA for the CDR3 is TGTGCCAGCAGCCATGACCGCGGGGCCCAGTACTTC.

The rearrangement joins TRBV12-3 or TRBV12-4 to TRBJ2-7, with 7 bases aligning to TRBD1. The CDR3 is 14 residues long. After removal of 6 bases from V and 6 bases from J, the junction contained 11 bases not matched to a gene. CDR3 loop: CASSQQGWAVEQYF. Written as DNA, the CDR3 is TGTGCCAGCAGCCAACAGGGGTGGGCGGTCGAGCAGTACTTC.

There are a few counts of this clonotype. The CDR3 coding sequence is TGTGCCAACAGCAAATTGCCAGGGCTTAAAGACGAGCAGTACGTC. Encoded protein: CANSKLPGLKDEQYV. The rearrangement links TRBV21-1 to TRBJ2-7; the listed D gene, TRBD1, was not tested against the DNA. TRBV21-1 is labeled a pseudogene. CDR3 length: 15 amino acids.

This chain connects TRBV6-1 to TRBJ1-3, with unresolved D. This CDR3 is built from 15 residues. Trimming pared 6 bases from V and 2 bases from J, leaving 14 bases between. From germline, CDR1 is MNHNS and CDR2 SASEGT. The CDR3, as DNA: TGTGCCAGCAGCGCACCGGGCCAGGCTGGAAACACCATATATTTT. This codes for CASSAPGQAGNTIYF.

This clonotype has more than one count but fewer than ten. Written as DNA, the CDR3 is TGCGCCAGCAGTACCGGGACAGGGGGAGACGAGCAGTACTTC. Protein sequence: CASSTGTGGDEQYF. The rearrangement links TRBV5-1 to TRBJ2-7; 11 bases are shared with TRBD1. V dropped 5 bases and J dropped 5; count of bases not matched to a gene: 6. CDR3 length: 14 amino acids. Germline V lookup: CDR1 SGHRS, CDR2 YFSETQ.

This clonotype was observed a few times. The CDR3 spells CASSAGEYTEAFF. CDR3 in DNA: TGTGCCAGCAGTGCAGGAGAATACACTGAAGCTTTCTTT. The V gene is TRBV2, the J gene TRBJ1-1; D is uncertain. The ends were cut back, 4 bases at V and 3 bases at J, with 9 bases in the middle. Germline-derived CDR1 and CDR2 are SNHLY and FYNNEI. This CDR3 contains 13 residues.

This clonotype was counted only a few times. The J gene is TRBJ2-5, the V gene TRBV12-3 or TRBV12-4; 11 bases align to TRBD2. The CDR3 loop spans 16 amino acids. V was clipped by 3 bases and J by 1 base; unmatched bases: 4. In nucleotides, the CDR3 is TGTGCCAGCAGTTTGGGACTAGCGGATCCCCAAGAGACCCAGTACTTC. Translation gives CASSLGLADPQETQYF.

The chain joins TRBV18 to TRBJ2-1; D not certain. The CDR3 loop spans 15 amino acids. V was pared by 0 bases and J by 2 bases, with 8 bases between. Germline-derived CDR1 and CDR2 are KGHSH and LQKENI. CDR3 DNA sequence: TGTGCCAGCTCACCACCGAGCCCTACCTACAATGAGCAGTTCTTC. As protein: CASSPPSPTYNEQFF.

This rearrangement joins TRBV10-3 to TRBJ2-3; either TRBD1 or TRBD2 may fit D (5 bases each). The CDR3 consists of 14 residues. V was cut by 11 bases and J by 1 base, with 16 bases left in between. The V gene's germline CDR1 is ENHRY and CDR2 SYGVKD. CDR3 sequence: CAGRVGDGTDTQYF. The CDR3 nucleotides are TGTGCCGGCCGAGTGGGGGATGGCACAGATACGCAGTATTTT.

The V call is TRBV14, the J call TRBJ2-1; D is unclear. V dropped 0 bases and J dropped 6 bases, with 21 bases sitting between them. CDR3 size: 18 residues. Germline-derived CDR1 and CDR2 are SGHDN and FVKESK. CDR3 region: CASSQEPLWAKGPNEQFF. The CDR3 DNA is TGTGCCAGCAGCCAAGAGCCCCTCTGGGCGAAAGGCCCCAATGAGCAGTTCTTC.

The J gene is TRBJ2-7, the V gene TRBV12-3 or TRBV12-4; D may be TRBD1 (6 bases). The CDR3 has 13 amino acids. Trimming cost V 7 bases and J 1 base, with 11 bases left between them. The CDR3, as DNA: TGTGCCAGCATGGACAGACCTTCCTACGAGCAGTACTTC. The encoded protein is CASMDRPSYEQYF.

This clonotype has just a few counts. The rearrangement joins TRBV10-3 to TRBJ2-7; D gene unclear. Trimming left V 4 bases short and J 7 bases short, with 14 bases between. CDR3 size: 13 residues. CDR1 and CDR2 (germline): ENHRY, SYGVKD. Here the CDR3 DNA reads TGTGCCATCAGTGGTCCAGGATTGGGGGAGCAGTACTTC. Residues: CAISGPGLGEQYF.

The genes are TRBV5-1 and TRBJ2-3; TRBD2 matches at 11 bases. The CDR3 is 18 residues long. Losses at the gene ends were 1 base for V and 2 bases for J; bases not matched to a gene: 9. Germline CDR1 is SGHRS and CDR2 is YFSETQ. The CDR3 DNA sequence: TGCGCCAGCAGCTTGAACCGGTTAGCGGGAGGGTCCACAGATACGCAGTATTTT. Protein product: CASSLNRLAGGSTDTQYF.

This clonotype has just a few counts. The chain combines TRBV5-1 with TRBJ2-2; D is perhaps TRBD1 or TRBD2 (5 bases each). Trimming took off 1 base at V and 6 bases at J, with 13 bases between the two ends. The CDR3 sequence is 15 residues long. In germline, CDR1 is SGHRS, CDR2 YFSETQ. The CDR3 here is CASSLSRAGSGELFF. CDR3 nucleotides: TGCGCCAGCAGCTTGTCCAGGGCGGGTTCCGGGGAGCTGTTTTTT.

This clonotype was seen ten or more times. The CDR3 sequence is CSARDGASPTGELFF. The CDR3 nucleotides are TGCAGTGCTAGAGATGGAGCCTCGCCCACCGGGGAGCTGTTTTTT. V gene TRBV20-1 combines with J gene TRBJ2-2; D gene unclear. This CDR3 comprises 15 residues. Germline assignment: CDR1 DFQATT and CDR2 SNEGSKA (reference sequence). The V and J ends lost 0 bases and 4 bases respectively, with 12 bases between them.

In this sample, this clonotype turned up a few times. V and J are TRBV20-1 and TRBJ2-3; TRBD2 matches at 8 bases. The CDR3 has 14 amino acids. CDR1 is DFQATT and CDR2 is SNEGSKA in the germline V gene (reference sequence). V lost 6 bases, J lost 1 base, and 6 bases stayed unmatched. The chain's CDR3 is CSAETSGRTDTQYF. The CDR3 region has the DNA TGCAGTGCCGAAACTAGCGGACGCACAGATACGCAGTATTTT.